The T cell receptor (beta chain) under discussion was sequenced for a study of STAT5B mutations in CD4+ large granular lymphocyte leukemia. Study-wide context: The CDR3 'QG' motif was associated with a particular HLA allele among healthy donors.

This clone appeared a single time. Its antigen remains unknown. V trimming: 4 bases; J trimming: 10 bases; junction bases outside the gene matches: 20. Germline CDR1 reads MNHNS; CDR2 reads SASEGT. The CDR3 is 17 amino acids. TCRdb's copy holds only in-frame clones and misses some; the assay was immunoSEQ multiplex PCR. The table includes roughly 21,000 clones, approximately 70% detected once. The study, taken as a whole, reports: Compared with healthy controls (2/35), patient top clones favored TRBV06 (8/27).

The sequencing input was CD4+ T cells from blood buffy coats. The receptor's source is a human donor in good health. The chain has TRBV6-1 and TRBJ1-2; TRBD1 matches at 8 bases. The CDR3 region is CASSGYLPPTGVPLYTF. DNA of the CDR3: TGTGCCAGCAGTGGATACCTTCCCCCGACAGGGGTACCCCTCTACACCTTC.